The clone carrying this T cell receptor beta chain was seen at least ten times. Its matching antigen is unknown. V gave up 10 bases and J gave up 3 bases, with 10 bases separating them. The CDR3 loop spans 12 amino acids. Carrying unique molecular identifiers, the cDNA also gained a universal primer site through template switching. TCRdb reprocessed the 5' RACE reads with MiXCR, giving one entry per CDR3 protein. The sample holds approximately 260,000 distinct CDR3 sequences, 6.5% to 9.5% seen once. This record comes from a study of identical twins. Overall study findings and caveats: These conclusions were based on statistical analysis (cross-sectional, not following the same donors). Analyses of zero insertions could be partly confounded by invariant MAIT and iNKT cells.

These sequences were also reported in another study, on yellow fever vaccine responses in identical twins.

Sequencing was performed on CD8+ T cells sorted from blood. This rearrangement joins TRBV12-3 or TRBV12-4 to TRBJ2-1; D is uncertain. The receptor was derived from a young woman in good health. CDR3 sequence reads: CATATSYNEQFF. DNA of the CDR3: TGTGCCACCGCGACGAGCTACAATGAGCAGTTCTTC.